The next 14 T cell receptor beta chains were all read from a single sample in a study of blood T cell repertoires in COVID-19 (dated by TCRdb to between 2020 and 2021). Library preparation employed the immunoSEQ multiplex PCR assay. What TCRdb holds here is the immuneACCESS table cut down to in-frame rearrangements. Part of the clones is not present; checked against another copy, under half of the missing clones reflect an unresolved V gene, and the others are unexplained. This sample lists about 290,000 clones; around nine tenths were detected once. The ten largest clonotypes hold 1.5% to 2% of the sample. The sample consisted of PBMCs or T cells enriched from blood (not recorded which). The receptors stem from a woman in her forties who had recovered from COVID-19.

The count of this clone is one. V usage is TRBV7-9 and J usage is TRBJ2-6; the D is unclear. The CDR3 length is 15 residues. V shed 1 base and J shed 0 bases, with 4 bases lying between them. Germline V CDR1 and CDR2: SEHNR, FQNEAQ (reference sequence). The CDR3 DNA sequence: TGTGCCAGCAGCTTAGTCAACTCTGGGGCCAACGTCCTGACTTTC. The encoded protein is CASSLVNSGANVLTF.

The chain uses TRBV18 and TRBJ1-6, with a tentative D call TRBD1 (6 bases). The V end was cut by 2 bases, the J end by 3 bases, with 11 bases between. CDR1 and CDR2 (germline): KGHSH, LQKENI. The CDR3 runs 16 residues. CDR3 nucleotide sequence: TGTGCCAGCTCACCAGGAGGACAGATCTATAATTCACCCCTCCACTTT. The encoded protein is CASSPGGQIYNSPLHF.

CDR3 in amino acids: CASSLEGRGYTF. The CDR3 DNA is TGTGCCAGCAGCTTAGAGGGCCGTGGCTACACCTTC. This sequence joins TRBV11-2 and TRBJ1-2; D unclear. The CDR3 runs to 12 residues. Germline V gives CDR1 SGHAT, CDR2 FQNNGV. V was trimmed by 0 bases and J by 7 bases, leaving 6 bases between them.

The rearrangement links TRBV25-1 to TRBJ2-2; D possibly corresponds to TRBD1 (6 bases). Germline V gives CDR1 MGHDK, CDR2 SYGVNS. This CDR3 contains 14 residues. V gave up 10 bases and J gave up 2 bases, with 14 bases separating them. The CDR3 is CATLDSLNTGELFF. In nucleotides, the CDR3 is TGTGCCACCCTGGACAGCTTAAACACCGGGGAGCTGTTTTTT.

The chain uses TRBV11-2 and TRBJ1-1; no definite D call. The ends were cut back, 5 bases at V and 9 bases at J, with 16 bases in the middle. This CDR3 comprises 13 residues. Germline V gene lookup returns CDR1 SGHAT and CDR2 FQNNGV. The CDR3 region has the DNA TGTGCCAGCAGCCAAGAGGGAATTGGGAAAGCTTTCTTT. This gives the protein CASSQEGIGKAFF.

This chain links TRBV4-3 with TRBJ1-1; the D gene is possibly TRBD1 (5 bases). V lost 3 bases and J lost 6, with 14 bases in between. The CDR3 runs to 14 residues. The germline gives CDR1 LGHNA, CDR2 YSLEER. CDR3 bases: TGCGCCAGCAGCCATGTGGAAGGGGACTCTGAAGCTTTCTTT. Its translation is CASSHVEGDSEAFF.

This clone was counted a few times. This chain connects TRBV7-2 to TRBJ2-7, with D unclear. The germline V and J ends were trimmed by 1 base and 0 bases, with 10 bases remaining between them. The CDR3 spans 15 residues. Germline V gene sequence: CDR1 SGHTA, CDR2 FQGNSA. The DNA for the CDR3 is TGTGCCAGCAGCTTAGGAGGCACCAGCTCCTACGAGCAGTACTTC. This encodes CASSLGGTSSYEQYF.

V usage is TRBV28 and J usage is TRBJ1-5; D unresolved. Germline lookup yields CDR1 MDHEN and CDR2 SYDVKM. V lost 6 bases to trimming and J lost 3 bases, with 12 bases between them. This CDR3 region has 14 residues. The CDR3 reads CASSSGQFNQPQHF. The CDR3 region has the DNA TGTGCCAGCAGCAGTGGGCAGTTCAATCAGCCCCAGCATTTT.

V usage is TRBV7-2 and J usage is TRBJ2-4, with 14 bases identical to TRBD2. J gave up 8 bases and V 1 base, and 7 bases lay outside the gene matches. The CDR3 runs to 17 residues. CDR1 and CDR2 from the germline V gene are SGHTA and FQGNSA. Here the CDR3 reads CASSLEGTSGSGYIQYF. The CDR3 region has the DNA TGTGCCAGCAGCTTAGAGGGGACTAGCGGGAGCGGATACATTCAGTACTTC.

The CDR3 DNA sequence: TGTGCCAGCAGCCCTCCGCGGGGGGAGAGCGGGGAGCTGTTTTTT. It is translated as CASSPPRGESGELFF. The rearrangement links TRBV7-9 to TRBJ2-2; 8 nucleotides line up with TRBD2. The CDR3 spans 15 residues. The J segment lost 7 bases and the V segment lost 5 bases, leaving 9 bases of the junction unmatched. Germline values: CDR1 SEHNR, CDR2 FQNEAQ (reference sequence).

This clone was seen only once. This chain links TRBV9 with TRBJ2-2; TRBD1 is a possible D gene (5 bases). Looked up from germline, CDR1 is SGDLS and CDR2 is YYNGEE. Trimming stripped 0 bases from V and 3 bases from J, with 12 bases between. The CDR3 is 16 amino acids. The CDR3 region is CASSVVTGVDTGELFF. Written as DNA, the CDR3 is TGTGCCAGCAGCGTAGTAACAGGAGTGGACACCGGGGAGCTGTTTTTT. The full variable domain, its missing parts supplied by reference TRBV9 and TRBJ2-2, is DSGVTQTPKHLITATGQRVTLRCSPRSGDLSVYWYQQSLDQGLQFLIQYYNGEERAKGNILERFSAQQFPDLHSELNLSSLELGDSALYFCASSVVTGVDTGELFFGEGSRLTVL.

The genes are TRBV10-3 and TRBJ2-3; TRBD1 aligns across 8 bases. The V gene end was trimmed by 6 bases and the J gene end by 3 bases; junction bases not matched to a gene: 11. Germline V gives CDR1 ENHRY, CDR2 SYGVKD. The CDR3 extends over 16 amino acids. CDR3 coding DNA: TGTGCCATCAGCGAAACAGGGGGTGTTTTGACAGATACGCAGTATTTT. Its translation is CAISETGGVLTDTQYF.

This clone occurred a few times. The rearrangement joins TRBV30 to TRBJ2-7; D remains ambiguous. The V and J ends lost 0 bases and 6 bases respectively, with 9 bases between them. Germline CDR1 reads GTSNPN; CDR2 reads SVGIG (reference sequence). The CDR3 runs to 12 residues. As DNA, the CDR3 is TGTGCCTGGAGTGTACAATTTACCGAGCAGTACTTC. It yields the protein CAWSVQFTEQYF.

The chain employs TRBV2 and TRBJ2-7; TRBD1 matches 9 bases. CDR3 length: 14 residues. Germline lookup yields CDR1 SNHLY and CDR2 FYNNEI. The ends lost 6 bases at V and 3 bases at J; junction bases unmatched: 6. For the CDR3, the DNA is TGTGCCAGCAGAGACAGGGGGAAGGTCTACGAGCAGTACTTC. This codes for CASRDRGKVYEQYF. Full variable domain (missing parts from reference TRBV2 and TRBJ2-7): EPEVTQTPSHQVTQMGQEVILRCVPISNHLYFYWYRQILGQKVEFLVSFYNNEISEKSEIFDDQFSVERPDGSNFTLKIRSTKLEDSAMYFCASRDRGKVYEQYFGPGTRLTVT.